This T cell receptor beta chain emerged from a study of T cells in Graves' hyperthyroidism and ophthalmopathy. Looked up from germline, CDR1 is SQVTM and CDR2 is ANQGSEA. The CDR3 runs 12 residues. V lost 7 bases to trimming and J lost 4 bases; unmatched junction nucleotides: 5. Points from the study as a whole: Most clonotypes expanded in thyroid above 0.001 were likewise present in blood.

Ophthalmopathy in the patients scored at least 3 on Clinical Activity Score and at least 4 on NOSPECS grade, lasting under 3 months. As concerns this clonotype: Its antigen remains unidentified.

There were TCR beta CDR3 regions amplified from RNA transcripts. A set of HTBI primers served as the primers for a first-round RT-PCR of the TCR CDR3. TCRdb re-derived calls from the multiplex PCR reads in MiXCR, one entry per CDR3 protein. The sample contains 550,000 to 700,000 distinct CDR3 sequences, roughly 14% of which appear only once. Sequencing input: blood. The chain joins TRBV29-1 to TRBJ1-1; 8 nucleotides align to TRBD1. The source is a woman aged 40 to 55 with Graves' ophthalmopathy. CDR3 protein: CSAQGAVTEAFF. The CDR3 DNA sequence: TGCAGCGCCCAGGGGGCAGTCACTGAAGCTTTCTTT.